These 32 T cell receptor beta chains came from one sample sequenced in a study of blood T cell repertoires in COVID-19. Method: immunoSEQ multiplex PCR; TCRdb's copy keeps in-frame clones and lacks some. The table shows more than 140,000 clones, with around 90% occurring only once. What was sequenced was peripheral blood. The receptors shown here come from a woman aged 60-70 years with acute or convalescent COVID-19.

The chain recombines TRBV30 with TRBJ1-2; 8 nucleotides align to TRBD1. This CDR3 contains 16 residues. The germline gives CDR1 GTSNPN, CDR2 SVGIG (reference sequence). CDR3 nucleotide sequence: TGTGCATCTCCTACCCTCCCGACAGGGGTTGGTTATGGCTACACCTTC. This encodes CASPTLPTGVGYGYTF. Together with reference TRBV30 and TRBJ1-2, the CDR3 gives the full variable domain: SQTIHQWPATLVQPVGSPLSLECTVEGTSNPNLYWYRQAAGRGLQLLFYSVGIGQISSEVPQNLSASRPQDRQFILSSKKLLLSDSGFYLCASPTLPTGVGYGYTFGSGTRLTVV.

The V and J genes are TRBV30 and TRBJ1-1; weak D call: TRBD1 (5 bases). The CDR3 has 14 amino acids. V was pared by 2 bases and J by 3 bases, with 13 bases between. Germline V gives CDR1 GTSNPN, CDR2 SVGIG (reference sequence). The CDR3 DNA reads TGTGCCTGGAGTAAGGGGCAGGCCCACACTGAAGCTTTCTTT. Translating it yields CAWSKGQAHTEAFF.

The CDR3: CATSRSQGFGPLHF. The CDR3 bases are TGTGCCACCAGCAGGTCTCAGGGATTTGGCCCCCTCCACTTT. The rearrangement joins TRBV15 to TRBJ1-6, with D tentatively TRBD1 (5 bases). Germline CDR1 LNHNV, CDR2 YYDKDF (reference sequence). The CDR3 is 14 amino acids. Trimming cost V 3 bases and J 13 bases, with 16 bases left between them.

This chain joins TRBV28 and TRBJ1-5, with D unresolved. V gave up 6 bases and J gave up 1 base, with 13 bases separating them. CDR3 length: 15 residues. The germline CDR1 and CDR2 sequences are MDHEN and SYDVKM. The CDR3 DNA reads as TGTGCCAGCAGAGCACCCTCGGGGAGCAATCAGCCCCAGCATTTT. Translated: CASRAPSGSNQPQHF.

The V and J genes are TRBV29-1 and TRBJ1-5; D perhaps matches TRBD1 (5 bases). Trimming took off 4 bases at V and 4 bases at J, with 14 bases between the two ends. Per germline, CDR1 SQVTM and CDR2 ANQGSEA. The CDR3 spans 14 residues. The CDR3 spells CSVGPTGANQPQHF. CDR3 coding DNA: TGCAGCGTTGGGCCAACAGGCGCAAATCAGCCCCAGCATTTT.

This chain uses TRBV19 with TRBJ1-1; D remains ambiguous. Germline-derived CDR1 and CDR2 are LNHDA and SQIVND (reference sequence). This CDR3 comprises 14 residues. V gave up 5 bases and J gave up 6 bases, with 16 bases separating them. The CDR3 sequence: CASSRGTGSPEAFF. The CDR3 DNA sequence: TGTGCCAGTAGTCGGGGTACGGGGAGCCCTGAAGCTTTCTTT.

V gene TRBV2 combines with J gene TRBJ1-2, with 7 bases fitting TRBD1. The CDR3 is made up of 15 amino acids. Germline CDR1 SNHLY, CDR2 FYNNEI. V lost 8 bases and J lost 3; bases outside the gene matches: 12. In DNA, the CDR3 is TGTGCCAGCGGGGGAGCCGACAGGGTGTACTATGGCTACACCTTC. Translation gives CASGGADRVYYGYTF.

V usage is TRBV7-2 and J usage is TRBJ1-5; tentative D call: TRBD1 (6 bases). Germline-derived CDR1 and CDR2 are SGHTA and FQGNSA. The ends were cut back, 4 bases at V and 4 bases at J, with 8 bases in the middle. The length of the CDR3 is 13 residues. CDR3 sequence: CASSSQGNQPQHF. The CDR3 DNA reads TGTGCCAGCAGCTCCCAGGGGAATCAGCCCCAGCATTTT.

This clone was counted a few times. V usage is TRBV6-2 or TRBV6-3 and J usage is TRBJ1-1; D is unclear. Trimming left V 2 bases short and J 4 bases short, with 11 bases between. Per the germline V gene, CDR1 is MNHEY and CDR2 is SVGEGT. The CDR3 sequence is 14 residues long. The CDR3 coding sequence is TGTGCCAGCAGTTACGGTGGTGAGGTCACTGAAGCTTTCTTT. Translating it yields CASSYGGEVTEAFF.

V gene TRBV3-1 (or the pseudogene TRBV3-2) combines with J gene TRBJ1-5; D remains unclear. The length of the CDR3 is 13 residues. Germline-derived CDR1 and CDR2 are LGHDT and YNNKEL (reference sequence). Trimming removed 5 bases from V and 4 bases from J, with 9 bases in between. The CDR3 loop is CASSFQTNQPQHF. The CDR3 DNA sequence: TGTGCCAGCAGCTTCCAGACTAATCAGCCCCAGCATTTT.

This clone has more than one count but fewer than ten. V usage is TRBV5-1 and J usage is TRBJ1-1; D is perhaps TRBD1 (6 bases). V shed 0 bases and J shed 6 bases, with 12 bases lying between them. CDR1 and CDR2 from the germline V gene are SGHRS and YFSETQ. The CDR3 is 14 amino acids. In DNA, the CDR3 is TGCGCCAGCAGCTTGGACTATGAGGGGGCTGAAGCTTTCTTT. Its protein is CASSLDYEGAEAFF.

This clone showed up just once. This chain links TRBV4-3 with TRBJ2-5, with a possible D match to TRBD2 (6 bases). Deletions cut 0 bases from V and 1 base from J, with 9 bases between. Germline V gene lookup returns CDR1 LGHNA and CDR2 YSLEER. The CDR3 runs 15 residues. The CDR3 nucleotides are TGCGCCAGCAGCCAAGAAGGGACTCTCCAAGAGACCCAGTACTTC. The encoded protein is CASSQEGTLQETQYF.

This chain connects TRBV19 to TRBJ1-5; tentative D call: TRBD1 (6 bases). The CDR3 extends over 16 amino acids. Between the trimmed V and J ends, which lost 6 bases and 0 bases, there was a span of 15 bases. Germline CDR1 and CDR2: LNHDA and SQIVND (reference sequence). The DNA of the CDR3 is TGTGCCAGTAGCCCACAGGCAGGGGCTAGCAATCAGCCCCAGCATTTT. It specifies CASSPQAGASNQPQHF.

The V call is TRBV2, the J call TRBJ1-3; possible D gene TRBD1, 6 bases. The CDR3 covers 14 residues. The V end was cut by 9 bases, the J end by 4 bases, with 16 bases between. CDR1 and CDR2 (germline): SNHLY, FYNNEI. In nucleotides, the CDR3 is TGTGCCAGTCGGTTCCAGGGGAGCGGAAACACCATATATTTT. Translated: CASRFQGSGNTIYF.

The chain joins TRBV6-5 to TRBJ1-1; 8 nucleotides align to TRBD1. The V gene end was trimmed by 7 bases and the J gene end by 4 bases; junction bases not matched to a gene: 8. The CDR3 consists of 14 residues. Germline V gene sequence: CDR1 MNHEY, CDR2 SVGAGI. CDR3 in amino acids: CASITDREGTEAFF. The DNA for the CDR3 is TGTGCCAGCATTACGGACAGGGAGGGCACTGAAGCTTTCTTT.

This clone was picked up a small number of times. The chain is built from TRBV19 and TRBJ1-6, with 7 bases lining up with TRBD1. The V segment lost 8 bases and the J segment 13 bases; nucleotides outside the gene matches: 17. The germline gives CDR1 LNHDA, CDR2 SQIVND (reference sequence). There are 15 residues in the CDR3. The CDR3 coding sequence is TGTGCCAGTTTGCCGGGACAGTCCACTTCGTTTCCCCTCCACTTT. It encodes CASLPGQSTSFPLHF.

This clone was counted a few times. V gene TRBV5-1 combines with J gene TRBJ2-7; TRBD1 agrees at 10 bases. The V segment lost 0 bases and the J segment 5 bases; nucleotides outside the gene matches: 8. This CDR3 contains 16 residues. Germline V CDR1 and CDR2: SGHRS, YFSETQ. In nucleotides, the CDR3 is TGCGCCAGCAGCTTGGACGGACAGGGGGTGGGCCACGAGCAGTACTTC. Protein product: CASSLDGQGVGHEQYF.

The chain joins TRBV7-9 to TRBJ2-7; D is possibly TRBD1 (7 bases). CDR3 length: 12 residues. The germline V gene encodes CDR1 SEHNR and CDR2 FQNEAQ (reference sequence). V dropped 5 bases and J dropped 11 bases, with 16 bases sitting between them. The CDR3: CASSPSGGPEYF. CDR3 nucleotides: TGTGCCAGCAGCCCCTCAGGGGGGCCGGAGTACTTC.

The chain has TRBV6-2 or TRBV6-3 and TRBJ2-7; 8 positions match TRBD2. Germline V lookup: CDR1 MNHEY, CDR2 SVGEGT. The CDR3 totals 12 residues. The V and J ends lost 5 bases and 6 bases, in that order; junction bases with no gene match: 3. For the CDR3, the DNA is TGTGCCAGCAGTCGGGGGGGAGGCGAGCAGTACTTC. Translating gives CASSRGGGEQYF.

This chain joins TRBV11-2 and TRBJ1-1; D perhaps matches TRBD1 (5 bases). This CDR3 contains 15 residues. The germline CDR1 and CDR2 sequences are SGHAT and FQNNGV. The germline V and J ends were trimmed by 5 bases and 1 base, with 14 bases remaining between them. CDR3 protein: CASSADRRTNTEAFF. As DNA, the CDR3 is TGTGCCAGCAGCGCTGACAGACGCACGAACACTGAAGCTTTCTTT.

The CDR3: CASSLRQAQVIGNSPLHF. CDR3 sequence (DNA): TGTGCCAGCAGCCTTCGCCAGGCCCAGGTGATTGGTAATTCACCCCTCCACTTT. The chain joins TRBV3-1 (or the pseudogene TRBV3-2) to TRBJ1-6; D ambiguous. Germline V gene sequence: CDR1 LGHDT, CDR2 YNNKEL (reference sequence). The CDR3 is made up of 18 amino acids. The V end was cut by 4 bases, the J end by 6 bases, with 22 bases between.

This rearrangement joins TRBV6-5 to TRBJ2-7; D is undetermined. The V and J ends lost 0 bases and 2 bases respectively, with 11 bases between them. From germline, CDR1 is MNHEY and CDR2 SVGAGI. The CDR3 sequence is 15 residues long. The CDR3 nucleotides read TGTGCCAGCAGTTACTCCTATCAGGCCACCTACGAGCAGTACTTC. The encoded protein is CASSYSYQATYEQYF.

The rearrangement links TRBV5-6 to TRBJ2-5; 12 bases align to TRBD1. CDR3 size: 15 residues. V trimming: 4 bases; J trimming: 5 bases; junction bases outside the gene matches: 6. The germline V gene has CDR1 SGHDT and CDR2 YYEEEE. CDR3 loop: CASSDGTGGRETQYF. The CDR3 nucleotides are TGTGCCAGCAGCGACGGGACAGGGGGCCGGGAGACCCAGTACTTC.

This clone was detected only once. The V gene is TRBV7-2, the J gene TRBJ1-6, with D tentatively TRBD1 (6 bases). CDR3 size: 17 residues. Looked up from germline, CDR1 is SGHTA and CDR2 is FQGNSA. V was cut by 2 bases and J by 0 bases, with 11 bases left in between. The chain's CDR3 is CASSLRGGFSYNSPLHF. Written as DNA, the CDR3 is TGTGCCAGCAGCTTAAGAGGGGGTTTCTCCTATAATTCACCCCTCCACTTT.

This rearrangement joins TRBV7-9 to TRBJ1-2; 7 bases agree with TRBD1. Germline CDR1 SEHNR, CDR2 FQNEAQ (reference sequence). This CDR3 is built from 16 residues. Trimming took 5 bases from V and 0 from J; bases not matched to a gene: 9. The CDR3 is CASSRDSFLANYGYTF. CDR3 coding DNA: TGTGCCAGCAGCCGGGACAGTTTTCTAGCTAACTATGGCTACACCTTC.

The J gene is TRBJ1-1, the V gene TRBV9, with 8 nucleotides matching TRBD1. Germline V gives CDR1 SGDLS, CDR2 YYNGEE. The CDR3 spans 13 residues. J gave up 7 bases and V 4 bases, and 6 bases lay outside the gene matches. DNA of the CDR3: TGTGCCAGCAGCACTCGACAGGGGAATGAAGCTTTCTTT. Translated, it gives CASSTRQGNEAFF.

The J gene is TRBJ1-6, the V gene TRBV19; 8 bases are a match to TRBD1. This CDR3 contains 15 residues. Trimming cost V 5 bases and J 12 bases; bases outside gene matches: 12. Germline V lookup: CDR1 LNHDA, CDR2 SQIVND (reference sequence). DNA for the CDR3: TGTGCCAGTAGTGCCGACAGGGGATTTAGAGGACCCCTCCACTTT. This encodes CASSADRGFRGPLHF.

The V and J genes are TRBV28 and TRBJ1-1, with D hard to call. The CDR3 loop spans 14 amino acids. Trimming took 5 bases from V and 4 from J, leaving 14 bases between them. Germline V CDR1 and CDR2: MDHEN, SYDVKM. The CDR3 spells CASSAESGTTEAFF. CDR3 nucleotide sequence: TGTGCCAGCAGTGCAGAGAGCGGCACCACTGAAGCTTTCTTT.

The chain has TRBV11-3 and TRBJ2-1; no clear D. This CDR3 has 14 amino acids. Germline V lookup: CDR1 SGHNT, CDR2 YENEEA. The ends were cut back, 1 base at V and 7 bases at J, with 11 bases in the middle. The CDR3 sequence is CASSLGAFENEQFF. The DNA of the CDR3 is TGTGCCAGCAGCTTAGGGGCCTTCGAGAATGAGCAGTTCTTC.

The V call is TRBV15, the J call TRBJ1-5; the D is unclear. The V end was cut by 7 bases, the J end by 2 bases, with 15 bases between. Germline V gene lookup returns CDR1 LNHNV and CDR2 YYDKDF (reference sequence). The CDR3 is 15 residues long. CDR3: CATKGEGWGNQPQHF. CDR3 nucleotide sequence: TGTGCCACCAAAGGAGAGGGTTGGGGCAATCAGCCCCAGCATTTT.

CDR3 nucleotides: TGTGCCAGCAGTTTAGGTGCAGCTCGGAGCAGCTACGAGCAGTACTTC. Its translation is CASSLGAARSSYEQYF. The chain uses TRBV28 and TRBJ2-7; D is unresolved. CDR3 length: 16 residues. Germline assignment: CDR1 MDHEN and CDR2 SYDVKM. V was clipped by 2 bases and J by 3 bases, with 17 bases between them.

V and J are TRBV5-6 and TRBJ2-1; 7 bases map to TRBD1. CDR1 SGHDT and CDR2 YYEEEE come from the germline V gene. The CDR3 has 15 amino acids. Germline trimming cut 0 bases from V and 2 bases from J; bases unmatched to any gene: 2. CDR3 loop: CASSLEGQPYNEQFF. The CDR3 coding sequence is TGTGCCAGCAGCTTGGAGGGACAGCCCTACAATGAGCAGTTCTTC.